The subject of this entry is one TCR beta chain. No antigen is known for it. No qualities accompany the bases; no much larger clone lies one base away. The same CDR3 can be traced to other DNA sequences in this sample. Library preparation used the immunoSEQ multiplex PCR assay. For the multiplex PCR, a mixture combining 60 forward primers for TCR Vbeta segments and 13 reverse primers for TCR Jbeta segments was used. The CDR3 region of rearranged TCR beta genes was amplified from genomic DNA with a multiplex PCR assay. Amplified TCR beta libraries were sequenced as 87-base-pair reads on the Illumina HiSeq System. The paper's processing steps were these. Across the 670 or so repertoires, a later analysis counted 80 million or so unique TCR beta chains, 9.5 million to 13 million of which were shared by at least two donors. To remove PCR and sequencing errors, raw reads were error-corrected and collapsed into unique sequences using a nearest-neighbor algorithm that merged closely related sequences. V, D and J gene segments were assigned by aligning CDR3 sequences to IMGT reference sequences. For a sequence to be retained, a match of at least six nucleotides was required to both a V gene segment and a J gene segment. Rearrangements were called productive when the CDR3 lacked stop codons and stayed in frame with V and J; all others were non-productive. Following IMGT convention, CDR3 was defined as the stretch from the second conserved V-encoded cysteine to the conserved J-encoded phenylalanine. The earlier analysis of 500 to 650 of the donors excluded any sequence lacking an unambiguous match to a single V gene segment. An earlier analysis of 550 to 650 of the donors classified V segments as functional when productive rearrangements were above 56.7% and as segregating when the standard deviation between donors was above 5%. A statistical classification framework was developed to diagnose cytomegalovirus status using the catalog of TCR beta chain sequences. V and J gene assignment, in a later analysis, came from comparing TCR nucleotide sequences with IMGT/GENE-DB human TR gene sequences. The TCRdist pipeline was used in a later analysis to assign CDR3 sequences and most-parsimonious VDJ recombination scenarios. In a later analysis, each TCR beta chain was defined by its CDR3 amino acid sequence together with its V-gene family, and reads without a unique V-gene family were excluded. In a later analysis, around 650 highly shared, low-generation-probability nucleotide sequences were removed to address suspected cross-contamination and a sequencing artifact. In a later analysis, a clonal expansion index was calculated for each public chain from normalized within-repertoire ranks of inferred template counts. In a later analysis, generation probabilities were computed with a VDJ recombination model fitted to out-of-frame rearrangements, and the resulting probabilities were checked against IGoR. In a later analysis, TCR-TCR, TCR-HLA and TCR-CMV co-occurrence was scored with hypergeometric tests, and a repertoire-size bias correction was applied to TCR pairs. A later analysis estimated false discovery rates by permuting HLA or CMV assignments 20 times. A later analysis grouped co-occurring TCRs with DBSCAN, adding TCRdist sequence similarity when clustering within HLA-allele-positive subsets. Co-occurrence clustering excluded repertoires with fewer than 30,000 or more than 120,000 public chains, plus five with anomalous nucleotide sharing. TCRdb's version of the immuneACCESS table is confined to in-frame rearrangements and falls short of the full clone set. An unresolved V gene accounts for under half of the shortfall where checked; the remainder is of unknown origin. That table supplies the V and J calls and clone size; D and trimming were determined from the DNA. The sample table holds approximately 150,000 clones, of which approximately 70% were seen once. About 2.5% of the sample belongs to the ten largest clones.

The record originates from a study of cytomegalovirus exposure and HLA in healthy donors (dated by TCRdb to about 2017). Broadly, across the study: An earlier analysis of 587 of the donors reported about 280 Gb of sequence data and approximately 120 million unique TCR beta sequences obtained from about 200 million T cells. Besides the first cohort of 666 subjects, a separate validation cohort made up of 95 to 150 different subjects was used. High-throughput TCR immunosequencing, statistical association of individual TCRs with disease status, and machine learning were combined to predict cytomegalovirus infection status. A later analysis re-analyzed previously published TCR beta repertoires from 666 donors and added high-resolution HLA genotyping to study TCR occurrence patterns. All discovery cohort repertoires had been generated on a single sequencing platform. HLA typing covered class I and class II loci at four-digit resolution. The aim of the study was to test whether cataloging public T cell receptors could identify signatures of past pathogen exposure. The T cell repertoires of roughly 660 subjects were profiled by immunosequencing and related to cytomegalovirus serostatus. In the later analysis, no new phenotypic data were used to find candidate immune exposures; instead, reliance was placed on TCR beta sequences and their occurrence across donors. In an earlier analysis of several hundred of the donors, high-throughput TCR beta sequencing was used to judge whether each TCR beta V gene segment behaved as functional or pseudogenic. Typing coverage differed by locus: A, B, C, DRB1 and DQB1 were typed in about 629-640 donors, DQA1 in approximately 520, DPA1 in around 580, and DPB1 in roughly 470. On average, around 200,000 unique TCR beta nucleotide sequences were sequenced per donor among a few hundred genotyped donors of the cohort, with 15% to 20% of those sequences being non-productive. The genetic ancestry cluster associated with self-reported Caucasian donors included over 80% of the roughly 410 genotyped donors. About 5 DR-DQ haplotypes were handled as single units for association and clustering, since linkage in the cohort was strong. Donor age, sex, ethnicity and CMV serostatus were collected together with the repertoire data. An early release covering 500 to 750 HLA-typed donors comprised about 300 gigabases of sequencing data and approximately 80 million unique TCR sequences. A later genetic analysis took genome-wide SNP genotypes for about 65% of the roughly 670 donors and used that subset as a discovery cohort.

The cohort consisted of 666 healthy bone marrow donors. Cohort members were all nominally healthy when sampled, although unrecorded immune exposures were likely present. Of the 670 or so cohort members, about 280 had positive CMV serostatus and approximately 400 had negative CMV serostatus, and CMV serostatus was not recorded for the donor. Each donor provided a peripheral blood sample, and peripheral blood mononuclear cells were used for TCR beta sequencing. The Qiagen DNeasy Blood Extraction Kit was used to extract genomic DNA from the blood cell samples. Results and caveats for the whole study, not just this receptor: The only immune exposure information available for the cohort was CMV serostatus. When HLA alleles, especially DR and DQ, strongly co-occurred, attributing TCR associations to individual alleles was difficult. At a false discovery rate of 0.05, a later analysis linked 15,000 to 20,000 TCR beta sequences to specific HLA alleles. In a later genetic analysis, a missense DCLRE1C variant was associated with V-gene and J-gene trimming of TCR beta chains, and the association was replicated in an independent cohort. The 87-base-pair reads could not distinguish some IMGT-functional V segments, including TRBV6-2 and TRBV6-3, so those segments were excluded. The classifier was reported to diagnose cytomegalovirus status with high specificity and sensitivity in both the original cohort and the validation cohort. In a later analysis, most CMV-associated TCR beta chains were found to appear HLA-restricted, with HLA associations seemingly driven largely by CMV exposure. According to a later analysis, parvovirus B19, influenza, CMV and Epstein-Barr virus appeared linked to several top co-occurrence clusters. A further reported finding was that TCR beta sequences accurately predicted the HLA-A and HLA-B alleles for most subjects in the first cohort. Roughly uniform sequencing depth across donors was assumed in presence/absence analyses, although this assumption may not hold. Because counts were too low, about 17 rarely observed V segments, including chromosome 9 orphons, were excluded from the earlier analysis of 500 to 700 of the donors. HLA typing was unavailable for some donors at each locus, so association tests used only the typed subset. In a later analysis, HLA-associated TCR beta chains showed more clonal expansion and lower generation probabilities than non-associated chains that were equally common. An earlier analysis of approximately 570 of the donors showed that most TCR beta V segments appeared in productive rearrangements either about 87% or about 30% of the time, which broadly matched IMGT annotations. Only TCR beta chains were sequenced in this cohort, and the absence of alpha or paired-chain data limited detectable features. A few of the identified cytomegalovirus-associated TCR beta chains were confirmed in vitro to be specific for cytomegalovirus antigens. In a later analysis, TCR association rates were found to vary across HLA loci, with the most associated TCRs seen for DRB1 alleles and the fewest for HLA-C alleles. The authors suggested that the approach could potentially be extended to other disease states and immunological phenotypes. Correlated functional status among segregating V segments might reflect linkage disequilibrium, but an unknown experimental factor could not be ruled out. Most TCR sequences were observed very rarely across donors, whereas some public TCRs were present in many individuals. A total of about 180 TCR beta chains were listed by the study as associated with cytomegalovirus. According to a later genetic analysis, donors in an Asian-associated ancestry cluster had fewer N-insertions in productive TCRs than the approximately 630-donor mean. The sequencing pipeline was judged likely to have produced a cluster of highly shared sequence variants as a technical artifact.

Counted from cysteine to phenylalanine, this CDR3 has 12 amino acids. Only the CDR3 part of the read is kept: 36 bases, read in frame from the first base. As encoded in the germline V gene, CDR1 is SGHRS while CDR2 is YFSETQ. V loses 5 bases of germline sequence and J loses 3 bases, and the interval between the two ends is 8 bases. This sequence was found in a human donor in good health. The sequenced sample consisted of PBMCs. The rearranged chain carries TRBV5-1 and TRBJ1-1, with no D gene named confidently. The DNA reads as follows: TGCGCCAGCAGTTTAATAGACACTGAAGCTTTCTTT. Protein translation: CASSLIDTEAFF.